This record looks at one T cell receptor (beta chain) sequence and its context. The antigen is undetermined. This sample stems from a study of cytomegalovirus exposure and HLA in healthy donors. Study information: Across 300 to 400 genotyped donors, 81% landed in the Caucasian-associated ancestry cluster.

The PCR used 60 Vbeta and 13 Jbeta primers. Method: immunoSEQ multiplex PCR; TCRdb's copy keeps in-frame clones and lacks some. The sample has 150,000 to 200,000 clones; approximately 85% are singletons. V lost 0 bases to trimming and J lost 1 base, with 15 bases between them. The CDR3 is 16 amino acids. Germline values: CDR1 GTSNPN, CDR2 SVGIG (reference sequence). General study results and limits: Most TCR beta V segments were productive about 87% or about 30% of the time in an earlier analysis.

V and J are TRBV30 and TRBJ2-5, with D perhaps TRBD2 (6 bases). The source material was PBMCs. This TCR came from a woman in her forties or fifties in good health and CMV-seronegative. CDR3 DNA sequence: TGTGCCTGGAGTGTAGGGGAACTAGCCATCCAAGAGACCCAGTACTTC. Translation gives CAWSVGELAIQETQYF.